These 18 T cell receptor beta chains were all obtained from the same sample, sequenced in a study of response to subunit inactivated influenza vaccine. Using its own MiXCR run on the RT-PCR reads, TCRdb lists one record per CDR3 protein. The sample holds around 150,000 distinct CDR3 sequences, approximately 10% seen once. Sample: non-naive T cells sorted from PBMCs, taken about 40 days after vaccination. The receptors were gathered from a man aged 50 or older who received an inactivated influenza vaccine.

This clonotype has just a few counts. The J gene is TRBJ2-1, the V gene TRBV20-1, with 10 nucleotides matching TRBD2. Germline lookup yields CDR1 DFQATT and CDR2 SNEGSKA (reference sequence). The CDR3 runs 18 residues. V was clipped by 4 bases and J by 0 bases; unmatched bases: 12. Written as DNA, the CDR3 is TGCAGTGCTACGATCTACCTAGCGGGGGCGAGCTCCTACAATGAGCAGTTCTTC. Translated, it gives CSATIYLAGASSYNEQFF.

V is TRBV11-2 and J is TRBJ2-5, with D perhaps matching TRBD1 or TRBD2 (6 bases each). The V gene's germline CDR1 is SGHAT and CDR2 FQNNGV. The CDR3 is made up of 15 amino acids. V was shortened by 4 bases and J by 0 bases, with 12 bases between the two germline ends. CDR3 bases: TGTGCCAGCAGCTCGATCGGGGGCTACCAAGAGACCCAGTACTTC. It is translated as CASSSIGGYQETQYF.

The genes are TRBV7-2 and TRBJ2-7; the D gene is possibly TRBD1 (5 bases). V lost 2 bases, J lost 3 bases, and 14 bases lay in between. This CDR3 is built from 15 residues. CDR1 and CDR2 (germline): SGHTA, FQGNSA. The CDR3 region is CASSLQAGINYEQYF. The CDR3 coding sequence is TGTGCCAGCAGCTTACAGGCAGGGATAAACTACGAGCAGTACTTC.

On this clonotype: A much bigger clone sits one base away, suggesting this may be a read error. The CDR3 DNA is TGTGCCAGCACCCCAGGAGAGACCCAGTACTTC. The encoded protein is CASTPGETQYF. V is TRBV5-7 and J is TRBJ2-5, with D unclear. TRBV5-7 is known as an ORF, though its function is uncertain. Trimming left V 6 bases short and J 4 bases short, with 7 bases between. This CDR3 comprises 11 residues.

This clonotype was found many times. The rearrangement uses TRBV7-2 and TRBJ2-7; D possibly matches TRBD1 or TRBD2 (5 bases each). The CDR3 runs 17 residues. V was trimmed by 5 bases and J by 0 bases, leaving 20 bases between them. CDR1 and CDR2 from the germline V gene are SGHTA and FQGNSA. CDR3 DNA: TGTGCCAGCAGCCTAGGCTATGGGGGAAGGAGCTCCTACGAGCAGTACTTC. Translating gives CASSLGYGGRSSYEQYF.

In DNA form, the CDR3 reads TGTGCCAGCAGTCGGGGGGGGGCGAACACCGGGGAGCTGTTTTTT. Its translation is CASSRGGANTGELFF. The V gene is TRBV12-3 or TRBV12-4, the J gene TRBJ2-2; 8 bases match TRBD2. This CDR3 region has 15 residues. Unmatched junction bases numbered 2, after V lost 5 bases and J lost 0 bases.

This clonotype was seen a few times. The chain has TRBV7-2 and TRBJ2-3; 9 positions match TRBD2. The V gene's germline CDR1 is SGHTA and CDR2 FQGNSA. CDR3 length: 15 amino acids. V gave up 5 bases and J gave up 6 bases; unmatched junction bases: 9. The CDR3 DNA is TGTGCCAGCAGCACCGGGGGCGGGGGGGCGGATACGCAGTATTTT. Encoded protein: CASSTGGGGADTQYF.

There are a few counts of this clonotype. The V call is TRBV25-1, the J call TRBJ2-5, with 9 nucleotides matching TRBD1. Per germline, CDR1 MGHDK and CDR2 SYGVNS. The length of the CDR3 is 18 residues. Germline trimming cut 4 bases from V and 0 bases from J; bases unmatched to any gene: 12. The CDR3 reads CASSARRGQGMNQETQYF. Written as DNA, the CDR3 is TGTGCCAGCAGTGCGCGCAGGGGACAGGGAATGAACCAAGAGACCCAGTACTTC.

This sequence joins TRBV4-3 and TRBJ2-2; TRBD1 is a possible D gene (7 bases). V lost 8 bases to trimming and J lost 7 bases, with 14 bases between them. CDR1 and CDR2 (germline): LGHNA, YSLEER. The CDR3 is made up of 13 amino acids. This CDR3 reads CASRRGRDGELFF. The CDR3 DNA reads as TGCGCCAGCCGGAGGGGGCGGGACGGGGAGCTGTTTTTT.

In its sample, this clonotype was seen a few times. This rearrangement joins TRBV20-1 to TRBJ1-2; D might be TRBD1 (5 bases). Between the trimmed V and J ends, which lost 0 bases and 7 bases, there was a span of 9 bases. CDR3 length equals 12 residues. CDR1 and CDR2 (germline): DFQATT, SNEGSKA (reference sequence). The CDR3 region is CSARDHTGGYTF. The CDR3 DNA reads TGCAGTGCTAGAGATCATACAGGTGGCTACACCTTC.

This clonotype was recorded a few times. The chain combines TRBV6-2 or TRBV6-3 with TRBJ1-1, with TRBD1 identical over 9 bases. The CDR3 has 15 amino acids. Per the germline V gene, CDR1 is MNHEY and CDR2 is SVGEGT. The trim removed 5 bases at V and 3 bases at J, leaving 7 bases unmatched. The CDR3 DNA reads TGTGCCAGCAGTCGGACAGGGGCGAGGGACACTGAAGCTTTCTTT. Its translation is CASSRTGARDTEAFF.

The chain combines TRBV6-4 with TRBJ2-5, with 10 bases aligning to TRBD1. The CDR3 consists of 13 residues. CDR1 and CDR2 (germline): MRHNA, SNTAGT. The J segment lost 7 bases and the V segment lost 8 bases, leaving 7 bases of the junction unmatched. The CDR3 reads CASGGQGERTQYF. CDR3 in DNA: TGTGCCAGCGGAGGACAGGGGGAACGGACCCAGTACTTC.

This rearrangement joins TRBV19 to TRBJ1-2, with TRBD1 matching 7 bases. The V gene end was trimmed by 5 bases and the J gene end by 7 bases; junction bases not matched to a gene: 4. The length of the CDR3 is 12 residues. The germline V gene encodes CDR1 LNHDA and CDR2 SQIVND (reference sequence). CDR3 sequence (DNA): TGTGCCAGTAGTGACAGGGAGTCTGGCTACACCTTC. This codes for CASSDRESGYTF.

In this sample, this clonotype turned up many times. The CDR3 DNA follows: TGCAGCGCATGGACCGGAGCGGGCAATCAGCCCCAGCATTTT. This codes for CSAWTGAGNQPQHF. This chain joins TRBV29-1 and TRBJ1-5; D is ambiguous. The CDR3 contains 14 residues. Trimming removed 7 bases at V and 2 bases at J, with 15 bases between. Germline V gene lookup returns CDR1 SQVTM and CDR2 ANQGSEA.

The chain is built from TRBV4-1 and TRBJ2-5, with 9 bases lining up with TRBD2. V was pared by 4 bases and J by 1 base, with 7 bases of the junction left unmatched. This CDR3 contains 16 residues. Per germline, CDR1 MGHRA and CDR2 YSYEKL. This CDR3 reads CASSLTTSGPQETQYF. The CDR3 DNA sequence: TGCGCCAGCAGCCTCACGACTAGCGGACCCCAAGAGACCCAGTACTTC.

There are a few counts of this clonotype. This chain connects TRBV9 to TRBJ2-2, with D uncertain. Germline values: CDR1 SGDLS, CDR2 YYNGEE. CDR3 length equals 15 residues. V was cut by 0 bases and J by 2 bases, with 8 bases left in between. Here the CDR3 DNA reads TGTGCCAGCAGCGTAGACAGCGAAAACACCGGGGAGCTGTTTTTT. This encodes CASSVDSENTGELFF. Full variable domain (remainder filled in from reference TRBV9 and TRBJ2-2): DSGVTQTPKHLITATGQRVTLRCSPRSGDLSVYWYQQSLDQGLQFLIQYYNGEERAKGNILERFSAQQFPDLHSELNLSSLELGDSALYFCASSVDSENTGELFFGEGSRLTVL.

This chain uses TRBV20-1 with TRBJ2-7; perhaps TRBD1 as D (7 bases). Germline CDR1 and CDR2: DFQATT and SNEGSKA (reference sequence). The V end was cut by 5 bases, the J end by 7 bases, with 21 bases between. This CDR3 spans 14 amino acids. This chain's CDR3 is CSAHRQGLREEQYF. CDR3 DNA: TGCAGTGCTCATAGACAGGGACTTAGGGAAGAGCAGTACTTC.

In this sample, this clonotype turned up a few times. The CDR3 loop is CASSPKTDNTEAFF. CDR3 DNA: TGTGCCAGCTCACCAAAAACAGATAACACTGAAGCTTTCTTT. V and J are TRBV18 and TRBJ1-1, with D unresolved. The CDR3 contains 14 residues. V was clipped by 2 bases and J by 2 bases, with 9 bases between them. Germline-derived CDR1 and CDR2 are KGHSH and LQKENI.